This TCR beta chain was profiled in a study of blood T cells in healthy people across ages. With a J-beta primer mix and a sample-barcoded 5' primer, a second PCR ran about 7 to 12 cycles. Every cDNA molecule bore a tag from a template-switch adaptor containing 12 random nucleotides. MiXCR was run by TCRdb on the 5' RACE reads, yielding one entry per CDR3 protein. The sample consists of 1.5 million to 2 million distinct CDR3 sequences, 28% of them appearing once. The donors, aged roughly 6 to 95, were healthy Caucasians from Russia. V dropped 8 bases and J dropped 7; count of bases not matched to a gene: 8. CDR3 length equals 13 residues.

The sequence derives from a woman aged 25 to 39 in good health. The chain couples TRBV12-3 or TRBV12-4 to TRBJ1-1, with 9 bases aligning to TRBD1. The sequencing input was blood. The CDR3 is CASGQTGGGEAFF. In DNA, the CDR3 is TGTGCCAGCGGTCAAACAGGGGGCGGTGAAGCTTTCTTT.